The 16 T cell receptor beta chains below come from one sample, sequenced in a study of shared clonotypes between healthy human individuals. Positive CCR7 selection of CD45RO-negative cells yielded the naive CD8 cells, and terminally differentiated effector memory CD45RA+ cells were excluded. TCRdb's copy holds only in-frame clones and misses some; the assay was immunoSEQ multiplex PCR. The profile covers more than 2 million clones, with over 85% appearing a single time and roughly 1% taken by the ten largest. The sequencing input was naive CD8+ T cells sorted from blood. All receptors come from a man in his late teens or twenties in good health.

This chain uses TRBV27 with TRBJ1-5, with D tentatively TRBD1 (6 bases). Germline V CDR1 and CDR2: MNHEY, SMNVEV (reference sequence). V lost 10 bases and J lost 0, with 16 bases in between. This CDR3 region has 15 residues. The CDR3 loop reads CATGATALSNQPQHF. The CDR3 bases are TGTGCCACGGGGGCTACGGCCCTTAGCAATCAGCCCCAGCATTTT.

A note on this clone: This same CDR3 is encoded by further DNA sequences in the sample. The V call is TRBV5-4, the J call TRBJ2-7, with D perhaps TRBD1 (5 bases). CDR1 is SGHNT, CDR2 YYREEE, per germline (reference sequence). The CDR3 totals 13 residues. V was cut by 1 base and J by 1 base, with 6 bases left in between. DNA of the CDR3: TGTGCCAGCAGCTTGCAGGGATCCTACGAGCAGTACTTC. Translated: CASSLQGSYEQYF.

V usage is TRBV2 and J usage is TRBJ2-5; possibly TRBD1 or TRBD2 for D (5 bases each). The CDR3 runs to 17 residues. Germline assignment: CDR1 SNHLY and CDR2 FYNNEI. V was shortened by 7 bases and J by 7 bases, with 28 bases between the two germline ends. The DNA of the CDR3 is TGTGCCAGCAACGGCGCGTTCCGGGACGGATTTGGGAGGACCCAGTACTTC. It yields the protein CASNGAFRDGFGRTQYF.

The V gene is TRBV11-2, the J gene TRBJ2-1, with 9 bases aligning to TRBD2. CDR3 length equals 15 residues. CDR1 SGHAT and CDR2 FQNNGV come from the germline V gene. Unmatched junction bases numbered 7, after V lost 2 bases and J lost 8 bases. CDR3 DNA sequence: TGTGCCAGCAGCTTAATAGCGGGAGCAGGGGATGAGCAGTTCTTC. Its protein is CASSLIAGAGDEQFF.

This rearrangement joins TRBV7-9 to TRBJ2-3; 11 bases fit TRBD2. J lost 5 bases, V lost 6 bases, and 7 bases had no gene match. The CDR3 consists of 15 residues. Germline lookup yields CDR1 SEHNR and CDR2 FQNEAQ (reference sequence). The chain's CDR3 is CASRDTSGGVDTQYF. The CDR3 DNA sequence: TGTGCCAGCAGAGATACTAGCGGGGGCGTAGATACGCAGTATTTT.

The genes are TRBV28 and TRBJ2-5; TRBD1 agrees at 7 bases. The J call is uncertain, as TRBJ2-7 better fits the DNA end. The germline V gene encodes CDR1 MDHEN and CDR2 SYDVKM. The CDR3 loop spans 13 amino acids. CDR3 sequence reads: CASSKGQVYEQYF. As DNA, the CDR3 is TGTGCCAGCAGCAAAGGACAGGTTTACGAGCAGTACTTC.

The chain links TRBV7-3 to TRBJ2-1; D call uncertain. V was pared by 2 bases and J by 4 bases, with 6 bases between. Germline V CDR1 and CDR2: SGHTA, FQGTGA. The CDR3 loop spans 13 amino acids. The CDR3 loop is CASSLERYNEQFF. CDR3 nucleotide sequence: TGTGCCAGCAGCTTAGAACGTTACAATGAGCAGTTCTTC.

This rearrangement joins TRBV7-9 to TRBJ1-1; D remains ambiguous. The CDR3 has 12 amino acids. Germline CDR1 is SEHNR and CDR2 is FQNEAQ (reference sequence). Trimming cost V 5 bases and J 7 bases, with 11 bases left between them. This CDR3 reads CASSELQLEAFF. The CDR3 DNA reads TGTGCCAGCAGCGAACTACAACTTGAAGCTTTCTTT.

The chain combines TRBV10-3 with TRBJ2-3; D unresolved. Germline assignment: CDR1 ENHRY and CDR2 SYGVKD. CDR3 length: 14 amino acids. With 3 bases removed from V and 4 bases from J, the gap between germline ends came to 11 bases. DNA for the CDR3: TGTGCCATCAGTGAACGCGTCCGGTCAGATACGCAGTATTTT. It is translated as CAISERVRSDTQYF.

The CDR3 loop is CASRAGSSGGKLFF. The CDR3 region has the DNA TGCGCCAGCAGGGCAGGCTCCAGTGGCGGAAAACTGTTTTTT. The J gene is TRBJ1-4, the V gene TRBV4-1; D gene uncertain. Germline CDR1 reads MGHRA; CDR2 reads YSYEKL. V shed 6 bases and J shed 10 bases, with 18 bases lying between them. The CDR3 is 14 residues long.

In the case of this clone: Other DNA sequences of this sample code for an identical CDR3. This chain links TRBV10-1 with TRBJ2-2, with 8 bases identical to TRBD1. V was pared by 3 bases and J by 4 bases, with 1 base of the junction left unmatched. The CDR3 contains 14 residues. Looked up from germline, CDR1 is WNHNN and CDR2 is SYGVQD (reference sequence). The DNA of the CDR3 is TGCGCCAGCAGTGAAACAGGGGGCACCGGGGAGCTGTTTTTT. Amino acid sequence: CASSETGGTGELFF.

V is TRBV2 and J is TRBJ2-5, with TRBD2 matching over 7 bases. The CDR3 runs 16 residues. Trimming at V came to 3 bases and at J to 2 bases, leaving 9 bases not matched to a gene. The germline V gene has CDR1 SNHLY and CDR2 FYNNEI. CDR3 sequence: CASSDGSGVLQETQYF. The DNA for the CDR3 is TGTGCCAGCAGTGATGGGAGCGGGGTGCTGCAAGAGACCCAGTACTTC.

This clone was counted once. The CDR3 DNA follows: TGTGCCAGCAGTTACACCTGGACAGGGGAGGGCTACGAGCAGTACTTC. Encoded protein: CASSYTWTGEGYEQYF. V gene TRBV6-5 combines with J gene TRBJ2-7; 9 nucleotides agree with TRBD1. This CDR3 has 16 residues. Germline V gives CDR1 MNHEY, CDR2 SVGAGI. V gave up 2 bases and J gave up 3 bases; unmatched junction bases: 8.

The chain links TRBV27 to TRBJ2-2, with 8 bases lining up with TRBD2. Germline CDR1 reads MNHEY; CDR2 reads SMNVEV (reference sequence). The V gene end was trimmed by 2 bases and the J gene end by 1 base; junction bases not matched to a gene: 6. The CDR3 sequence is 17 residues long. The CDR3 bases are TGTGCCAGCAGTTTAGGGCCTAGCGGGCTGAACACCGGGGAGCTGTTTTTT. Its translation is CASSLGPSGLNTGELFF.

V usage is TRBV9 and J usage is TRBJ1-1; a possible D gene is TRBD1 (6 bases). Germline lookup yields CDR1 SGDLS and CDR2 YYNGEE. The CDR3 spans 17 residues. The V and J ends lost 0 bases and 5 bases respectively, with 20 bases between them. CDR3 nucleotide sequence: TGTGCCAGCAGCGTAGGGCCCCCACAAGGGGGGCAAACTGAAGCTTTCTTT. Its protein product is CASSVGPPQGGQTEAFF.

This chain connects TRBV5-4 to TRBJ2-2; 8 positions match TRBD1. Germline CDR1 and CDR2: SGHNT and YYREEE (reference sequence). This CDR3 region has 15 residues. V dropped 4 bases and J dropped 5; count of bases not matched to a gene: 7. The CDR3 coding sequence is TGTGCCAGCAGCCTGGACAGGGCGTGGACCGGGGAGCTGTTTTTT. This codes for CASSLDRAWTGELFF.